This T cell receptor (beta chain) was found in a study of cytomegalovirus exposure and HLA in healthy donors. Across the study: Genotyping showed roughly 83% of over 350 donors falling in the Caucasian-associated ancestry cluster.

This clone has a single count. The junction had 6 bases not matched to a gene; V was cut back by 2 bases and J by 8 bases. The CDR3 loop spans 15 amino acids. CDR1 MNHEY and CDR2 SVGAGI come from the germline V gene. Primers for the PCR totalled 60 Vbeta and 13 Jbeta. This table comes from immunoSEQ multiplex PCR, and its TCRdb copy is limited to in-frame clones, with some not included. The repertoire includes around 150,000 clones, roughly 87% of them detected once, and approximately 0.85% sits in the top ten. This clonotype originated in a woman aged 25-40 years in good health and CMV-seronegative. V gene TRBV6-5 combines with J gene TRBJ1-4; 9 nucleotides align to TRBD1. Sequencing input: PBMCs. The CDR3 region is CASSYRGQGGEKLFF. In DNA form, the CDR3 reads TGTGCCAGCAGTTACAGGGGACAGGGAGGGGAAAAACTGTTTTTT.